This TCR beta chain was recovered during a study of vaccination and CD4 T cells after COVID-19. Study background: Post-vaccination samples were procured at a median of 72 days following dose two (range 14 to 241).

This clonotype rates as large. The target antigen is unknown. Documented treatment: approximately 10-day PBMC culture with coronavirus spike peptide pools or control peptides (ViraFEST assay). Unmatched junction bases numbered 10, after V lost 3 bases and J lost 4 bases. The germline V gene encodes CDR1 SGHAT and CDR2 FQDESV (reference sequence). The CDR3 covers 17 residues. Researchers used the Oncomine TCR Beta short-read assay to sequence DNA from cultured CD4+ T cells. Each CDR3 protein gets one entry after TCRdb re-called the PCR reads with MiXCR. In the table there are more than 11,000 distinct CDR3 sequences, around half of which are singletons.

This chain connects TRBV11-1 to TRBJ2-1; 9 nucleotides agree with TRBD1. This receptor was identified in a human donor who had recovered from COVID-19. The source material was CD4+ T cells from blood, cultured in vitro. CDR3 in DNA: TGTGCCAGCAGCTTTATGACCGGGACAGGGCTGTACAATGAGCAGTTCTTC. It codes for CASSFMTGTGLYNEQFF.